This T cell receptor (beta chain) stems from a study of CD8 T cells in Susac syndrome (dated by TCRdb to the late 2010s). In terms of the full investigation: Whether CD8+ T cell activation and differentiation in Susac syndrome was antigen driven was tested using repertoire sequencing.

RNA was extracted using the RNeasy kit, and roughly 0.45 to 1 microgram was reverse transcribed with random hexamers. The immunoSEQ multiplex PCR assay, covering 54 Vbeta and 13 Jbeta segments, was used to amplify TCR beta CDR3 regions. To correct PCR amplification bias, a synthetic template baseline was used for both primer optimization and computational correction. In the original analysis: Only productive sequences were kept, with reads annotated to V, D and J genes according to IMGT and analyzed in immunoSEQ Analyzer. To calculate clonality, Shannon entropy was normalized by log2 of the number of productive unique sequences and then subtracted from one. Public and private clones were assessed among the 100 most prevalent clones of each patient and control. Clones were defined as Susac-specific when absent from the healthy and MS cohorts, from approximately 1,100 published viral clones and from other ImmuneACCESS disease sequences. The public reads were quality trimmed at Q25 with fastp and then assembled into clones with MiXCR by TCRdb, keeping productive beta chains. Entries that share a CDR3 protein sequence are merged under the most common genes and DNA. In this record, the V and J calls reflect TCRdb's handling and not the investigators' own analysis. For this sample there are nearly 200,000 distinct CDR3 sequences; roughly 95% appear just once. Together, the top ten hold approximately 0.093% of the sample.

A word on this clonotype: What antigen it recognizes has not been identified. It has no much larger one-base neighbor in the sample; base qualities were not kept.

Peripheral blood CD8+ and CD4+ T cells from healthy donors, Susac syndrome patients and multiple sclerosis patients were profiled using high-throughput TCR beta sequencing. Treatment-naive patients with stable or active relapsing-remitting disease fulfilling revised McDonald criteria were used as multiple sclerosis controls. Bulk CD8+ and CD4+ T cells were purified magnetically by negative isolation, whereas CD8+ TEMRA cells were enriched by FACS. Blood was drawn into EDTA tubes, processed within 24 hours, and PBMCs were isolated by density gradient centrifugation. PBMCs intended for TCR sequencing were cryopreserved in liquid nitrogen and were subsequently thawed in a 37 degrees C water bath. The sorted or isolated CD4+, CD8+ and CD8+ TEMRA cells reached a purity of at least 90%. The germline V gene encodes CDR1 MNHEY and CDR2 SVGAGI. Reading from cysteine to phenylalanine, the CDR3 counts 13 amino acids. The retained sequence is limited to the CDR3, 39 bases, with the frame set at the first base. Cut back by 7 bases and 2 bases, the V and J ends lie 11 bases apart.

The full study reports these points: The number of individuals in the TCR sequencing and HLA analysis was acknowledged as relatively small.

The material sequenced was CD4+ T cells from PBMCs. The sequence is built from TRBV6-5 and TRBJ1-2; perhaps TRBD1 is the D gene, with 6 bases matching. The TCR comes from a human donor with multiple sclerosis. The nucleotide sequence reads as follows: TGTGCCAGCACCCGACAGGAGAACTATGGCTACACCTTC. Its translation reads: CASTRQENYGYTF.